A selection of T cell receptor beta chains follows, all from one sample in a study of control samples from healthy donors and cancer patients. The data were produced by immunoSEQ multiplex PCR, yet TCRdb's version contains in-frame clones alone and is incomplete. The sample shows 400,000 to 450,000 clones, 75% to 95% of them seen only once. Sequenced material: PBMCs. These receptors were obtained from a man aged 40-50 years with head and neck cancer. CDR3s include the opening cysteine and the closing phenylalanine or tryptophan. A D gene is named only where the DNA matches it firmly.

j_call d_call v_call cdr3_aa
TRBJ2-7 . TRBV27 CASSLGQTRQRAYEQYF
TRBJ1-5 . TRBV3-1/TRBV3-2 CASSQEGGQPQHF
TRBJ2-3 TRBD2 TRBV5-1 CASSFELADTDTQYF
TRBJ2-3 . TRBV4-2 CASSQDRQEGGNTDTQYF
TRBJ2-6 TRBD1 TRBV6-6 CASSRDRVSGANVLTF
TRBJ1-3 TRBD1 TRBV4-1 CASSPPTGYGNTIYF
TRBJ2-2 . TRBV5-1 CASSWTESNTGELFF
TRBJ2-3 TRBD2 TRBV5-4 CASSLLAGALTSTDTQYF
TRBJ1-2 . TRBV19 CASSIGQLNYGYTF
TRBJ2-5 TRBD2 TRBV7-2 CATARRGRGLETQYF
TRBJ1-1 . TRBV6-2/TRBV6-3 CASSAPGGASSWNTEAFF
TRBJ2-3 . TRBV7-9 CASSWGGRAQTDTQYF
TRBJ2-7 . TRBV7-9 CASSPAWSDSSSYEQYF
TRBJ1-6 . TRBV6-5 CASSYFRTSYNSPLHF
TRBJ2-1 . TRBV4-3 CASSQRGRSSYNEQFF
TRBJ1-1 TRBD1 TRBV12-3/TRBV12-4 CASSPREQGEAFF
TRBJ1-5 TRBD1 TRBV29-1 CSVTGVGGNQPQHF
TRBJ1-6 . TRBV12-2 CASRLATPGNSPLHF
TRBJ1-2 . TRBV5-1 CASSPDSTNYGYTF
TRBJ2-7 . TRBV5-5 CASSLDLAYEQYF
TRBJ1-5 TRBD1 TRBV5-1 CASSLAGGGQPQHF
TRBJ2-7 TRBD1 TRBV5-6 CASSGTGGLYEQYF
TRBJ2-3 TRBD2 TRBV10-1 CASSRGLATDTQYF
TRBJ2-1 . TRBV29-1 CSVVPASEQFF
TRBJ1-5 . TRBV27 CASRYNSNQPQHF
TRBJ2-6 . TRBV9 CASGIETGPASGANVLTF
TRBJ2-5 TRBD2 TRBV5-1 CASSLVTSGEETQYF
TRBJ1-5 . TRBV3-1/TRBV3-2 CASSQDVSQPQHF
TRBJ1-2 . TRBV28 CASISQGNYGYTF
TRBJ2-3 . TRBV7-2 CASSLASTDTQYF
TRBJ2-7 TRBD1 TRBV9 CASSALTGEQYF
TRBJ2-5 . TRBV5-1 CASSLAPGQKETQYF
TRBJ2-1 TRBD2 TRBV11-2 CASSPLAGDNEQFF
TRBJ1-1 . TRBV7-9 CASSFPVGVSTEAFF
TRBJ2-2 . TRBV5-6 CASSLDTRPTGELFF
TRBJ2-7 TRBD2 TRBV5-6 CASSRITTSGSSYEQYF
TRBJ1-4 . TRBV18 CASSPGATNEKLFF
TRBJ2-7 . TRBV29-1 CSVGTVSYEQYF
TRBJ2-5 . TRBV19 CASSPLFGGFMETQYF
TRBJ2-3 TRBD2 TRBV5-4 CASSLGGLRGGSRADTQYF
TRBJ2-1 TRBD2 TRBV5-4 CASSFGTSGINEQFF
TRBJ2-3 . TRBV24-1 CATSDARDTQYF
TRBJ2-3 . TRBV6-6 CASSYSRVPDTDTQYF
TRBJ2-7 TRBD2 TRBV11-1 CASSFLAGGLSEQYF
TRBJ2-5 . TRBV30 CAWRGLPQETQYF
TRBJ2-1 . TRBV28 CASSLSAAPRGYNEQFF
TRBJ2-7 . TRBV7-9 CASSLVQGHEQYF
TRBJ2-7 TRBD2 TRBV29-1 CSVSPGLADYEQYF
TRBJ2-3 . TRBV19 CASSPGWQAFRDTQYF
TRBJ2-7 . TRBV19 CASAGGSVSYEQYF
TRBJ1-1 . TRBV15 CATKGERPLNTEAFF
TRBJ2-4 TRBD2 TRBV30 CAWSVPSGGNIQYF